This TCR beta chain was captured by sequencing in a study of shared clonotypes between healthy human individuals. Donors were healthy HIV-negative adults without recently reported acute infections or vaccinations. Around 100 million PBMCs were counted before genomic DNA extraction. Execution of the assay was at deep level. Sequencing of unsorted PBMC DNA was carried out using ten immunoSEQ deep assay plates. Assay used: immunoSEQ multiplex PCR; TCRdb lists only in-frame clones, some missing. The sample comprises about half a million clones, roughly 80% of which are singletons, and less than 15% rests with the top ten. The CDR3 covers 16 residues. Per germline, CDR1 LNHDA and CDR2 SQIVND (reference sequence). Trimming pared 5 bases from V and 4 bases from J, leaving 19 bases between.

The chain links TRBV19 to TRBJ2-3, with a tentative D call TRBD2 (6 bases). The TCR was taken from a woman aged 40 to 50 in good health. Some clones in this sample may be carry-over from other donors' samples. Sequencing input: PBMCs. The CDR3 loop is CASSSGTPVGADTQYF. The DNA of the CDR3 is TGTGCCAGTAGTTCCGGGACTCCCGTGGGCGCAGATACGCAGTATTTT.